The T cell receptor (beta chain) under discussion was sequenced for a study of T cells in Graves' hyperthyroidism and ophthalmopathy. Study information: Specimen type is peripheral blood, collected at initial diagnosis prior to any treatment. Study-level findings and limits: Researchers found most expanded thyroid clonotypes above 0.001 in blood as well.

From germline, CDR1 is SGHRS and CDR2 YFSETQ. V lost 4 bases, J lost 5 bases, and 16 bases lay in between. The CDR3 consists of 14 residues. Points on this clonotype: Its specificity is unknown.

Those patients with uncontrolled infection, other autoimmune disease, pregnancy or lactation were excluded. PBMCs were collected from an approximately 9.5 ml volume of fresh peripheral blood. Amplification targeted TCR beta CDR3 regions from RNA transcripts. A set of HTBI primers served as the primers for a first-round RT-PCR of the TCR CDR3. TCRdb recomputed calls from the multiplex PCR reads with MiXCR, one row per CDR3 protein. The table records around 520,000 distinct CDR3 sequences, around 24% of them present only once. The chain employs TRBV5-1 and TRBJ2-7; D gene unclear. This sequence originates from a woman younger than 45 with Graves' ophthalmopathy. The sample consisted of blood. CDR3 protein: CASSPTPANDEQYF. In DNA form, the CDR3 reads TGCGCCAGCAGCCCTACTCCGGCTAACGACGAGCAGTACTTC. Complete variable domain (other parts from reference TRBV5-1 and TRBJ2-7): KAGVTQTPRYLIKTRGQQVTLSCSPISGHRSVSWYQQTPGQGLQFLFEYFSETQRNKGNFPGRFSGRQFSNSRSEMNVSTLELGDSALYLCASSPTPANDEQYFGPGTRLTVT.